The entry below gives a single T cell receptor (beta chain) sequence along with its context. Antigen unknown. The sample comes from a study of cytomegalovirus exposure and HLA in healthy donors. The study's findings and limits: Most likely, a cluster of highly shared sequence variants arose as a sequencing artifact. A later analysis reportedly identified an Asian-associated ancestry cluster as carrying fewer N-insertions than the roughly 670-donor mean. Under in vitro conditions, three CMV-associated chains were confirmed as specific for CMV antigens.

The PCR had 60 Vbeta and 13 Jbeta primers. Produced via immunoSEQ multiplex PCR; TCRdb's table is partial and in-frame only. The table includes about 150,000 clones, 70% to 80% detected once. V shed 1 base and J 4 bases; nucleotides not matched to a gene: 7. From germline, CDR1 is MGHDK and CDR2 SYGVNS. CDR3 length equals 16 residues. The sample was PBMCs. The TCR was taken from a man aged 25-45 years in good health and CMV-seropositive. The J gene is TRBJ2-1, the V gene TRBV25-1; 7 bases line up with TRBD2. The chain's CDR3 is CASSEWSPSGYNEQFF. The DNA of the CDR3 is TGTGCCAGCAGTGAATGGTCGCCTAGCGGATACAATGAGCAGTTCTTC.